This T cell receptor beta chain appears in the sequencing data of a study of T cells in Graves' hyperthyroidism and ophthalmopathy. Whole-study findings and limits: Patients with ophthalmopathy were separated from those with stable hyperthyroidism by a 13 V-J model. Ophthalmopathy, as predicted by the model, came a median 6.5 months after the prediction.

The trim removed 3 bases at V and 7 bases at J, leaving 8 bases unmatched. Germline CDR1 is DFQATT and CDR2 is SNEGSKA (reference sequence). CDR3 length equals 14 residues. Many counts were recorded for this clonotype. Its target is unknown. Each ophthalmopathy patient scored at least 3 on the Clinical Activity Score and at least 4 on NOSPECS grade, with duration under 3 months. RNA transcripts served as the template for amplifying TCR beta CDR3 regions. The HTBI primer set was used in a first-round RT-PCR of the TCR CDR3. A single record per CDR3 protein comes from TCRdb applying MiXCR to the multiplex PCR reads. This table has about 530,000 distinct CDR3 sequences, 15% to 20% appearing once.

Sequences were obtained from blood. The sequence came from a woman between 18 and 30 years old with Graves' ophthalmopathy. The chain uses TRBV20-1 and TRBJ2-7, with 11 bases aligning to TRBD2. CDR3 in DNA: TGCAGTGCTAGGGGGGGACTAGCGGTGATGGAGCAGTACTTC. This translates into CSARGGLAVMEQYF.